The T cell receptor (beta chain) described here comes from a study of control samples from healthy donors and cancer patients. Repertoires were generated with immunoSEQ multiplex PCR, while TCRdb's copy carries only in-frame clones and drops some. The sample has approximately 79,000 clones, around 91% seen once. Trimming pared 5 bases from V and 4 bases from J, leaving 9 bases between. This CDR3 is 14 amino acids long. CDR1 is MNHEY, CDR2 SMNVEV, per germline (reference sequence). The V call is TRBV27, the J call TRBJ1-6; TRBD1 is a possible D gene (5 bases). The sample consisted of blood. This TCR derives from a man aged 45-65 years in good health. The chain's CDR3 is CASSLPGYNSPLHF. CDR3 nucleotides: TGTGCCAGCAGTCTCCCAGGGTATAATTCACCCCTCCACTTT.